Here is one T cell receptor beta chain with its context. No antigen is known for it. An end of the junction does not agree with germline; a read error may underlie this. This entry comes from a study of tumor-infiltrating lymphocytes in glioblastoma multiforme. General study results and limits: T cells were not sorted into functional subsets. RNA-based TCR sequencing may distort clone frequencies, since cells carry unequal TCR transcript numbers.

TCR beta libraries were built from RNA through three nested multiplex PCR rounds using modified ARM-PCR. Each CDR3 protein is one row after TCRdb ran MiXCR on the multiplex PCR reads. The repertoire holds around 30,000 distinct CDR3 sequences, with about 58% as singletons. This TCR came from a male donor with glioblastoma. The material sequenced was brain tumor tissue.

CDR3 sequence reads: CANSQDRHRSNYGYTF. The DNA for the CDR3 is TGCGCCAACAGCCAAGATAGGCATAGATCTAACTATGGCTACACCTTC. V gene TRBV4-1 combines with J gene TRBJ1-2; D call uncertain. The CDR3 is 16 amino acids. Germline CDR1 and CDR2: MGHRA and YSYEKL.